This T cell receptor beta chain was profiled in a study of T cell responses to AZD1222 COVID-19 vaccine. V was trimmed by 0 bases and J by 4 bases, leaving 5 bases between them. Per germline, CDR1 GTSNPN and CDR2 SVGIG (reference sequence). The length of the CDR3 is 12 residues. The protocol was immunoSEQ multiplex PCR, while the TCRdb copy is restricted to in-frame clones and leaves out a portion. The table includes approximately 110,000 clones, around 87% detected once. This clone was observed a single time. Sequences were derived from peripheral blood, sampled 28 days after the second AZD1222 dose. This clonotype was obtained from an adult who received the AZD1222 COVID-19 vaccine. This sequence joins TRBV30 and TRBJ2-3; D remains ambiguous. The CDR3 DNA follows: TGTGCCTGGAGTGTAAGCGCAGATACGCAGTATTTT. Its translation: CAWSVSADTQYF.